This T cell receptor (beta chain) stems from a study of beta chain features in type 1 diabetes. General study points: Across all four CD4+ subsets, people with type 1 diabetes showed modestly shorter TCRB CDR3s.

For this clone: The antigen remains unidentified.

Naive, central memory, regulatory and stem cell-like memory cells within the CD4+ compartment were sorted using CD45RO/CCR7/CD25/CD127/CD95/CD27. The CDR3 runs 16 residues. The V and J ends lost 3 bases and 0 bases, in that order; junction bases with no gene match: 5. Germline V gives CDR1 SGHTA, CDR2 FQGNSA. Expressed TCRB transcripts were sequenced because the isolated RNA had all been reverse transcribed beforehand. TCRdb's copy holds only in-frame clones and misses some; the assay was immunoSEQ multiplex PCR. Of over 600,000 clones listed, roughly 12% are singletons. The chain has TRBV7-2 and TRBJ2-3; TRBD2 matches at 8 bases. The sequenced sample was naive CD4+ T cells from blood. The clonotype comes from a man aged 30-40 years with type 1 diabetes. The chain's CDR3 is CASSFTSGASTDTQYF. CDR3 nucleotide sequence: TGTGCCAGCAGCTTCACTAGCGGAGCCAGCACAGATACGCAGTATTTT.